This T cell receptor beta chain originates from a study of blood T cell repertoires in COVID-19. Across the whole study: Italy, Spain and the United States were the sources of the convalescent and acute COVID-19 samples. From T cells, B-cell-depleted T cells, or PBMCs came the material, which was cDNA or gDNA.

CDR1 is SGHRS, CDR2 YFSETQ, per germline. J gave up 2 bases and V 5 bases, and 14 bases lay outside the gene matches. The CDR3 loop spans 18 amino acids. Clones were read by immunoSEQ multiplex PCR, and TCRdb kept only the in-frame ones, dropping some. Of 170,000 or so clones in the sample, roughly 87% were seen once. Source material: PBMCs or T cells enriched from blood (not recorded which). The TCR sequence derives from a woman aged 45-65 years who had recovered from COVID-19. The chain joins TRBV5-1 to TRBJ1-3; 9 bases match TRBD1. CDR3 nucleotide sequence: TGCGCCAGCAGAATATCCGGGACAGGGCCAAGGGCTGGAAACACCATATATTTT. Its protein product is CASRISGTGPRAGNTIYF.